This T cell receptor beta chain was found in a study of blood T cell repertoires in COVID-19. Generated by immunoSEQ multiplex PCR, the TCRdb table keeps only in-frame clones and is missing some. Of 70,000 to 100,000 clones in the sample, approximately 86% are singletons; the top ten hold 0.95% to 1.5%. Germline loops: CDR1 ENHRY, CDR2 SYGVKD. The CDR3 spans 14 residues. Trimming pared 4 bases from V and 3 bases from J, leaving 12 bases between. This TCR was sampled from a man older than 75 with active or convalescent COVID-19. The sequencing sample was made of peripheral blood. The rearrangement uses TRBV10-3 and TRBJ1-1; D may be TRBD1 (5 bases). The CDR3 DNA reads as TGTGCCATCAGTGTGCCGGGGGGGGACACTGAAGCTTTCTTT. Translation: CAISVPGGDTEAFF.